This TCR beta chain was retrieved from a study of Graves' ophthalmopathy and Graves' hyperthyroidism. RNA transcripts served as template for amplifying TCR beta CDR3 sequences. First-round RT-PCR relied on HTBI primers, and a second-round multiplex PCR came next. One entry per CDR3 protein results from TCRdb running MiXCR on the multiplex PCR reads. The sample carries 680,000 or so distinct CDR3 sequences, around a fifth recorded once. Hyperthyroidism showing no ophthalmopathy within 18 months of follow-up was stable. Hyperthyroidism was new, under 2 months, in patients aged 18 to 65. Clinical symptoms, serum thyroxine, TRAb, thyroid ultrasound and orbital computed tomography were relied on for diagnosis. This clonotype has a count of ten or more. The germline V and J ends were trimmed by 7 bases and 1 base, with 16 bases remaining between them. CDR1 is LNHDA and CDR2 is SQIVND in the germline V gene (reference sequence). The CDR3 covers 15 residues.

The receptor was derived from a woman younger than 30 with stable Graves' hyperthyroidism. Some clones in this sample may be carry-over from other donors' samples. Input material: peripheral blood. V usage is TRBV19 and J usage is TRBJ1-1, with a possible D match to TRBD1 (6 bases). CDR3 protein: CASTFGTRWNTEAFF. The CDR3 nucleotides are TGTGCCAGTACGTTCGGGACAAGGTGGAACACTGAAGCTTTCTTT.